These T cell receptor beta chains were read from a single sample in a study of OX40 agonist ivuxolimab in advanced cancers. Data came from immunoSEQ multiplex PCR; TCRdb stores just in-frame clones and leaves some out. The data show tens of thousands of clones, approximately 83% seen once. Material: CD4+ or CD8+ T cells sorted from blood, obtained in a trial of the OX40 agonist ivuxolimab. The source is an adult with an advanced solid tumor such as melanoma, head and neck, liver or kidney cancer. Both conserved end residues are part of each CDR3. The D gene is left open where the match is weak. Not every row has a clone size; where given, it reads once, few, many or a size class.

-	TRBV7-2	TRBJ1-1	-	TGTGCCAGCAGCTTACGGAGGCAGGCCATGAACACTGAAGCTTTCTTT	CASSLRRQAMNTEAFF
-	TRBV5-6	TRBJ2-7	-	TGTGCCAGCAGCTTGCGAGCGGTAATCTCCTACGAGCAGTACTTC	CASSLRAVISYEQYF
TRBD2	TRBV11-2	TRBJ2-1	-	TGTGCCAGCAGCTTAGTAAGCGGGAACTACAATGAGCAGTTCTTC	CASSLVSGNYNEQFF
-	TRBV6-1	TRBJ2-5	-	TGTGCCAGCAGTGAAGCGGGAAGGGGTGAGACCCAGTACTTC	CASSEAGRGETQYF
-	TRBV5-5	TRBJ1-1	-	TGTGCCAGCAGCTTGGTCAGTGGAATAGGTGAAGCTTTCTTT	CASSLVSGIGEAFF
-	TRBV7-8	TRBJ2-2	-	TGTGCCAGCAGCTTGGACAGCAGGACCGGGGAGCTGTTTTTT	CASSLDSRTGELFF
-	TRBV2	TRBJ2-1	once	TGTGCCAGCAGTGAGGACTTCACCACCTCCTACAATGAGCAGTTCTTC	CASSEDFTTSYNEQFF
-	TRBV19	TRBJ1-1	-	TGTGCCAGTAGTATTACAGGTAACCGGAACACTGAAGCTTTCTTT	CASSITGNRNTEAFF
TRBD2	TRBV19	TRBJ2-5	once	TGTGCCACCCGGGGGGGAGAGACCCAGTACTTC	CATRGGETQYF
-	TRBV19	TRBJ2-1	-	TGTGCCAGTAGTATAAGTCCCGGTGAGCAGTTCTTC	CASSISPGEQFF
-	TRBV10-3	TRBJ2-1	few	TGTGCCATCAGTGTACTAGACAATGAGCAGTTCTTC	CAISVLDNEQFF